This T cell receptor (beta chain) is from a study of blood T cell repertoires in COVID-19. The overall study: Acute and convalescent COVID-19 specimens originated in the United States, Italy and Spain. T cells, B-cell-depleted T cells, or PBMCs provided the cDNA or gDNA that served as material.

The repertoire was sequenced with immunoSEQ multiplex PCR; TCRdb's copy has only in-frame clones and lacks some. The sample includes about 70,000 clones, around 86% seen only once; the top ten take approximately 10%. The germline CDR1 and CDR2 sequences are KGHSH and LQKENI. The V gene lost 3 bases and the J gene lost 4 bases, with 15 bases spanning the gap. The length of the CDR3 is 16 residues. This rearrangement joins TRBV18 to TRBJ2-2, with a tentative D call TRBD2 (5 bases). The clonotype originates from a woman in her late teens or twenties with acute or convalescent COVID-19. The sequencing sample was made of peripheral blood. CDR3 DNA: TGTGCCAGCTCACCTGAAGTTACCGGAGGCACCGGGGAGCTGTTTTTT. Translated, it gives CASSPEVTGGTGELFF.